What follows are 5 T cell receptor beta chains derived from one specimen sequenced in a study of shared clonotypes between healthy human individuals. Only in-frame clones appear in the TCRdb table, and some are missing; sequencing was by immunoSEQ multiplex PCR. This table has about 670,000 clones, about two thirds appearing once. Sequenced: memory CD4+ T cells sorted from blood. Subset: CD45RA-negative fraction. These receptor sequences come from a woman aged 25 to 39 in good health.

V and J are TRBV28 and TRBJ2-5; TRBD2 is a possible D gene (5 bases). Germline V gene lookup returns CDR1 MDHEN and CDR2 SYDVKM. The CDR3 is 14 residues long. V dropped 6 bases and J dropped 7 bases, with 18 bases sitting between them. The CDR3 region is CASRVLAGIRTQYF. CDR3 DNA: TGTGCCAGCAGGGTACTTGCCGGGATTCGGACCCAGTACTTC.

This chain uses TRBV10-1 with TRBJ2-1; TRBD2 might be the D (5 bases). V lost 0 bases to trimming and J lost 14 bases, with 20 bases between them. CDR1 and CDR2 from the germline V gene are WNHNN and SYGVQD (reference sequence). The CDR3 is made up of 15 amino acids. The CDR3 nucleotides read TGCGCCAGCAGTGAGTCGAAGTTAGGCGGACTGGGGAAGTTCTTC. This translates into CASSESKLGGLGKFF.

The chain has TRBV27 and TRBJ1-1; 7 positions match TRBD1. Germline CDR1 MNHEY, CDR2 SMNVEV (reference sequence). CDR3 length: 16 residues. With V trimmed by 3 bases and J by 1 base, 8 bases remained unmatched. The CDR3 region has the DNA TGTGCCAGCAGTTTGGTTAGGGACAGAAAGAACACTGAAGCTTTCTTT. It yields the protein CASSLVRDRKNTEAFF.

This chain uses TRBV5-6 with TRBJ2-5; TRBD2 might be the D (6 bases). The V and J ends lost 5 bases and 5 bases respectively, with 13 bases between them. In germline, CDR1 is SGHDT, CDR2 YYEEEE. The CDR3 has 13 amino acids. As DNA, the CDR3 is TGTGCCAGCAGGCCGGGAGCTGTGGAGACCCAGTACTTC. Protein sequence: CASRPGAVETQYF.

V usage is TRBV28 and J usage is TRBJ2-7; 9 bases fit TRBD2. This CDR3 is built from 16 residues. Germline CDR1 reads MDHEN; CDR2 reads SYDVKM. Germline trimming cut 6 bases from V and 4 bases from J; bases unmatched to any gene: 13. The CDR3 nucleotides are TGTGCCAGCAGGGTCGAAATTGCGGGAGGGCCGTACGAGCAGTACTTC. It codes for CASRVEIAGGPYEQYF. The whole variable domain, remainder taken from reference TRBV28 and TRBJ2-7, is DVKVTQSSRYLVKRTGEKVFLECVQDMDHENMFWYRQDPGLGLRLIYFSYDVKMKEKGDIPEGYSVSREKKERFSLILESASTNQTSMYLCASRVEIAGGPYEQYFGPGTRLTVT.